This T cell receptor (beta chain) was identified during a study of blood T cells in healthy people across ages (dated by TCRdb to the mid-2010s). Background on the whole study: In model experiments, roughly one uniquely barcoded TCR beta cDNA molecule per two T cells was captured by template switching. To track age-related changes in TCR beta repertoire diversity, the study relied on deep sequencing normalized with unique cDNA molecular identifiers. Four age groups were formed from the donors: young (average 16 years), middle-aged (just under 40), aged (about 62) and long-lived (approximately 78). To avoid experimental bias, donors of different ages were distributed randomly across sequencing lanes. The study analyzed two additional independent replicas of 1 million unique cDNA reads from the same blood draw for two donors, one aged 18 to 29 and one aged 80 or older.

Findings and caveats that apply to the study as a whole: Observed TCR beta diversity correlated strongly with the percentage of naive T cells measured by flow cytometry. Conclusive comparison of naive and antigen-experienced compartments was prevented by the profiling of bulk unsorted PBMCs. The CMV infection status of donors was not known, potentially confounding age-related changes in expanded clonotypes. Compared with the aged group, the long-lived group had more naive CD4+ T cells, fewer expanded clones and increased TCR diversity, suggesting age selection. Observed TCR beta diversity per million T cells fell roughly linearly with age, and a significant reduction was already apparent by age around 39. Estimates of total diversity based on one million sequenced T cells were considered lower bounds and underestimates.

The library was made by 5' RACE. This sample was sequenced with an Illumina HiSeq 2500. The second PCR ran for about 6 to 12 cycles and used a J-beta primer mix along with a sample-barcoded 5' primer. Each TCR beta cDNA molecule received a unique molecular identifier from a template-switch 5' adaptor carrying 12 random nucleotides. At least 3 million CDR3-containing paired-end reads were obtained from each sample. First-strand cDNA was synthesized from all RNA with the Mint cDNA synthesis kit, primed by a TRBC-specific oligonucleotide. After uracil-DNA glycosylase treatment, a first 18-cycle PCR used universal primers M1SS and BC2_uni_R on all cDNA. The authors' analysis ran thus. For normalization, 1 million high-quality reads were randomly selected from each sample, with every read carrying a distinct molecular identifier. Reads with shared molecular identifiers were discarded instead of being binned into consensus sequences. MiTCR, run with a Q25 quality threshold and the strictest error-elimination algorithm, handled CDR3 identification, clonotype clustering and error correction. A nonparametric unseen species model using Euler transformation provided a lower-bound estimate of total TCR beta diversity. TCRdb reprocessing: public reads trimmed at Q25 with fastp, clones called with MiXCR, in-frame beta chains kept. All rows with the same CDR3 protein become a single entry with the most common DNA and genes. These V and J calls rely on TCRdb rather than the paper's analysis. The sample table lists hundreds of thousands of distinct CDR3 sequences, roughly two fifths of them with a count of one. Around 30% of the sample rests with the top ten.

V drops 8 bases and J drops 7 bases, leaving 12 bases in between. Its CDR3 holds 13 amino acids, cysteine through phenylalanine. Only the CDR3 DNA is retained, 39 bases long and in frame from the first base. CDR1 and CDR2, looked up from the germline V gene, are MDHEN and SYDVKM. Systemically healthy Caucasian individuals from Russia, 35 to 50 in total and aged roughly 6 to 90 years, were included as donors. About 10 milliliters of peripheral blood were collected from each donor into EDTA-treated Vacutainer tubes. Ficoll-Paque density-gradient centrifugation was used to isolate PBMCs, with at least 6 million per sample. Trizol reagent was used to extract total RNA from PBMCs, with at least 5.5 micrograms per sample. The percentages of naive CD45RAhigh/CD27high T cells were determined by flow cytometry on a PBMC aliquot from every donor. This clonotype showed up just a few times. Its antigen target is currently unknown. Per-base qualities were not stored, and no clone one base away is much larger.

Recombination connected TRBV28 to TRBJ1-6; TRBD1 is a weak D gene call, 5 bases matching. This TCR was recovered from an older man in good health. The sample was blood. For the CDR3, the sequence is CASAGLENSPLHF. At the DNA level, the sequence is TGTGCCAGCGCGGGGCTTGAAAATTCACCCCTCCACTTT.